This T cell receptor (beta chain) was captured by sequencing in a study of T cell repertoires in cytomegalovirus infection. Overall study: CMV epitopes, recently identified HLA-C-restricted and well-studied HLA-B-restricted, were used. Through public TCR beta signatures, both CMV infection and matching HLA type were indicated.

V trimming: 6 bases; J trimming: 8 bases; junction bases outside the gene matches: 7. The CDR3 is made up of 16 amino acids. Germline V gene sequence: CDR1 MDHEN, CDR2 SYDVKM. The sample holds a few counts of this clonotype. Antigen: not known. TCRdb reprocessed the reads with MiXCR, giving one entry per CDR3 protein. There are about 480,000 distinct CDR3 sequences in the sample; around 30% occur only once, and about a sixth lies in the top ten. This rearrangement joins TRBV28 to TRBJ2-1; 16 nucleotides line up with TRBD2. This TCR derives from a human donor in good health (CMV status not recorded). Some clones in this sample may be carry-over from other donors' samples. Material: cultured PBMCs, obtained from culture after CMV antigen stimulation. CDR3: CASSPGLAGGPDEQFF. The CDR3 bases are TGTGCCAGCAGCCCGGGACTAGCGGGAGGGCCCGATGAGCAGTTCTTC.